The T cell receptor (beta chain) under discussion was sequenced for a study of T cells in Graves' hyperthyroidism and ophthalmopathy. Germline-derived CDR1 and CDR2 are SEHNR and FQNEAQ (reference sequence). The CDR3 consists of 14 residues. Patients affected by ophthalmopathy presented a Clinical Activity Score of at least 3, a NOSPECS grade of at least 4, and disease duration below 3 months. Extraction of PBMCs used approximately 10 ml of fresh peripheral blood. On this clonotype itself: Possible read error: a much larger clone is one base away.

RNA transcripts gave rise to amplified TCR beta CDR3 regions. Researchers ran a first-round RT-PCR on the TCR CDR3 using the HTBI primer set. TCRdb passed the multiplex PCR reads through MiXCR, listing each CDR3 protein once. This table holds 400,000 to 500,000 distinct CDR3 sequences, under 15% found once. Sequencing input: blood. The sequence derives from a man aged 18 to 30 with Graves' ophthalmopathy. The chain has TRBV7-9 and TRBJ2-3; maybe TRBD2 (6 bases). The CDR3 spells CASSSLAYTDTRYF. In DNA form, the CDR3 reads TGTGCCAGCAGCTCTCTAGCGTATACAGATACGCGGTATTTT.